The 11 T cell receptor beta chains below come from one sample, sequenced in a study of blood T cell repertoires in COVID-19. Clones were sequenced by immunoSEQ multiplex PCR, and TCRdb holds only the in-frame ones, with some missing. The data show more than 150,000 clones, around 86% seen once. Sequenced sample: peripheral blood. Every receptor here comes from a man aged 55 to 70 with COVID-19, enrolled during active disease.

The V gene is TRBV4-2, the J gene TRBJ1-2; 10 bases are a match to TRBD1. Germline V lookup: CDR1 LGHNA, CDR2 YNFKEQ. The V gene end was trimmed by 0 bases and the J gene end by 8 bases; junction bases not matched to a gene: 3. The length of the CDR3 is 14 residues. CDR3 nucleotides: TGTGCCAGCAGCCAAGACTGGGACAGGGGAGGCTACACCTTC. Translation gives CASSQDWDRGGYTF.

J is TRBJ1-2 and V is TRBV6-2 or TRBV6-3, with 9 bases matching TRBD1. The trim removed 5 bases at V and 4 bases at J, leaving 8 bases unmatched. Germline V gene lookup returns CDR1 MNHEY and CDR2 SVGEGT. CDR3 length equals 15 residues. In DNA, the CDR3 is TGTGCCAGCAGTGGAGAAACAGGGGGCGGCTATGGCTACACCTTC. Protein sequence: CASSGETGGGYGYTF.

This clone was detected once. This rearrangement joins TRBV3-1 (or the pseudogene TRBV3-2) to TRBJ2-3; 11 bases agree with TRBD2. The J segment lost 4 bases and the V segment lost 0 bases, leaving 6 bases of the junction unmatched. Germline V gene sequence: CDR1 LGHDT, CDR2 YNNKEL (reference sequence). The CDR3 totals 17 residues. The CDR3 DNA sequence: TGTGCCAGCAGCCAAGACCTTAGCGGGGGGGCCGCAGATACGCAGTATTTT. It translates to CASSQDLSGGAADTQYF.

This chain uses TRBV5-1 with TRBJ2-1; the D gene is possibly TRBD1 (6 bases). Trimming removed 7 bases from V and 7 bases from J, with 12 bases in between. Germline-derived CDR1 and CDR2 are SGHRS and YFSETQ. The CDR3 extends over 12 amino acids. The DNA for the CDR3 is TGCGCCAGCCGTAGTCAGGGGAATGAGCAGTTCTTC. It codes for CASRSQGNEQFF.

The rearrangement uses TRBV2 and TRBJ2-1; 8 bases align to TRBD1. CDR1 SNHLY and CDR2 FYNNEI come from the germline V gene. V was clipped by 2 bases and J by 10 bases; unmatched bases: 13. The CDR3 length is 16 residues. DNA of the CDR3: TGTGCCAGCAGTGAAAGAGGTTTGAGACAGGGGACGGAGCAGTTCTTC. Translating it yields CASSERGLRQGTEQFF.

This rearrangement joins TRBV29-1 to TRBJ2-2; TRBD2 aligns across 14 bases. J lost 7 bases, V lost 7 bases, and 5 bases had no gene match. CDR3 length equals 14 residues. Germline values: CDR1 SQVTM, CDR2 ANQGSEA. The CDR3 DNA sequence: TGCAGCGCCGGGACTAGCGGGAGTGGCGGGGAGCTGTTTTTT. It yields the protein CSAGTSGSGGELFF.

The J gene is TRBJ2-7, the V gene TRBV12-5; 9 bases are a match to TRBD1. Germline CDR1 and CDR2: LGHNT and FRNRAP. V shed 4 bases and J 6 bases; nucleotides not matched to a gene: 4. The CDR3 covers 13 residues. The CDR3 protein is CASGSIQGAEQYF. The CDR3 bases are TGTGCTAGTGGTTCAATACAGGGGGCCGAGCAGTACTTC.

This chain links TRBV10-2 with TRBJ2-1; 10 bases fit TRBD2. Germline trimming cut 6 bases from V and 7 bases from J; bases unmatched to any gene: 6. Per germline, CDR1 WSHSY and CDR2 SAAADI. The CDR3 spans 14 residues. The CDR3 here is CASRKAGGGNEQFF. DNA for the CDR3: TGCGCCAGCAGAAAAGCGGGAGGGGGTAATGAGCAGTTCTTC.

V gene TRBV27 combines with J gene TRBJ2-1; 8 positions agree with TRBD2. CDR1 MNHEY and CDR2 SMNVEV come from the germline V gene (reference sequence). The CDR3 has 16 residues. The trim removed 6 bases at V and 1 base at J, leaving 8 bases unmatched. The CDR3 DNA reads as TGTGCCAGCAGGAGGGAAGCGGGAGATTCCTACAATGAGCAGTTCTTC. Its translation is CASRREAGDSYNEQFF.

This chain uses TRBV11-3 with TRBJ1-3, with a possible D match to TRBD1 (5 bases). The CDR3 has 17 residues. Germline CDR1 reads SGHNT; CDR2 reads YENEEA. Between the trimmed V and J ends, which lost 1 base and 6 bases, there was a span of 19 bases. CDR3 in amino acids: CASSLAGTPGPKNTIYF. CDR3 DNA: TGTGCCAGCAGCTTAGCGGGGACTCCGGGCCCTAAAAACACCATATATTTT.

This sequence joins TRBV7-3 and TRBJ2-3, with 8 bases lining up with TRBD1. The CDR3 totals 17 residues. Germline loops: CDR1 SGHTA, CDR2 FQGTGA. Losses at the gene ends were 0 bases for V and 2 bases for J; bases not matched to a gene: 7. The CDR3, as DNA: TGTGCCAGCAGCTTAACTGGGGGGACAGGAGACACAGATACGCAGTATTTT. This gives the protein CASSLTGGTGDTDTQYF.